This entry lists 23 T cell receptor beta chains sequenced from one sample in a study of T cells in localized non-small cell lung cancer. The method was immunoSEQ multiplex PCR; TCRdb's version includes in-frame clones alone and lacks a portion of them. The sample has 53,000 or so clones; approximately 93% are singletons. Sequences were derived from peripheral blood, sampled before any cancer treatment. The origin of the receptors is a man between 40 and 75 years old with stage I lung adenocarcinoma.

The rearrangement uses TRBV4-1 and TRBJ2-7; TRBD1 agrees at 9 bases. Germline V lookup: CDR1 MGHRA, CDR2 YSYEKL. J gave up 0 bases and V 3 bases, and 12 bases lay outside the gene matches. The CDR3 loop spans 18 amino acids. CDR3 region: CASSHRTGDPIISYEQYF. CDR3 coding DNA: TGCGCCAGCAGCCACCGGACAGGGGACCCGATAATCTCCTACGAGCAGTACTTC.

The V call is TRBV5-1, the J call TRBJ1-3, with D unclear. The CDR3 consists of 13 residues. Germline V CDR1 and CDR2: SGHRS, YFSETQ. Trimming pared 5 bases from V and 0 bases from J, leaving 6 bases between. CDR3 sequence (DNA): TGCGCCAGCAGTAGTGACTCTGGAAACACCATATATTTT. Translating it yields CASSSDSGNTIYF.

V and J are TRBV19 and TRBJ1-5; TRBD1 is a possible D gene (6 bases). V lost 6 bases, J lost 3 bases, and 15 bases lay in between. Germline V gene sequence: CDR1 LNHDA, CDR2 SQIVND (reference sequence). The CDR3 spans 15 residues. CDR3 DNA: TGTGCCAGTAGCTACAGGGAGCATGCCAATCAGCCCCAGCATTTT. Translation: CASSYREHANQPQHF.

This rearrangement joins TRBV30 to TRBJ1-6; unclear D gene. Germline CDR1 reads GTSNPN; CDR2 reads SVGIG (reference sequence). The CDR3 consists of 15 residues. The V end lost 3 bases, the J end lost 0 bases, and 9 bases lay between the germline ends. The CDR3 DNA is TGTGCCTGGAGGGCATGGGGCTCCTATAATTCACCCCTCCACTTT. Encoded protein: CAWRAWGSYNSPLHF.

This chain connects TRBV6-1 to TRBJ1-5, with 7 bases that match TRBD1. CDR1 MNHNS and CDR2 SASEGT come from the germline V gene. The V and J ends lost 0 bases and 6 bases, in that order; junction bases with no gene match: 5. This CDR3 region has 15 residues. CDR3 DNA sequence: TGTGCCAGCAGTGAAGCGCCGACAGGGCCTCAGCCCCAGCATTTT. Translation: CASSEAPTGPQPQHF.

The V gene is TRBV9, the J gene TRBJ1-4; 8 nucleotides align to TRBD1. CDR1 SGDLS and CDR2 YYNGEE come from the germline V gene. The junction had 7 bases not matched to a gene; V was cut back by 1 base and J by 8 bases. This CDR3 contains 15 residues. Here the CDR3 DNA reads TGTGCCAGCAGCGTACAGGGGGCGCCCGGGGAAAAACTGTTTTTT. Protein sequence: CASSVQGAPGEKLFF.

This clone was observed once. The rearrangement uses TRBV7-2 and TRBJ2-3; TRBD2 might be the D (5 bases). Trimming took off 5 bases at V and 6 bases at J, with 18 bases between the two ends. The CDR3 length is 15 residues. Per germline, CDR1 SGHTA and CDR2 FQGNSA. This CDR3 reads CASSLAPAPGDTQYF. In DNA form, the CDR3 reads TGTGCCAGCAGCCTTGCCCCAGCCCCGGGGGATACGCAGTATTTT.

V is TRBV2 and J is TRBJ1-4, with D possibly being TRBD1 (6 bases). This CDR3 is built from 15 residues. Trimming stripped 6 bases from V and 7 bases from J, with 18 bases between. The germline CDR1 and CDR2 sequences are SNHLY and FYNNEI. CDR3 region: CASSPKGEAVEKLFF. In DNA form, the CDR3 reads TGTGCCAGCAGCCCAAAGGGGGAGGCAGTTGAAAAACTGTTTTTT.

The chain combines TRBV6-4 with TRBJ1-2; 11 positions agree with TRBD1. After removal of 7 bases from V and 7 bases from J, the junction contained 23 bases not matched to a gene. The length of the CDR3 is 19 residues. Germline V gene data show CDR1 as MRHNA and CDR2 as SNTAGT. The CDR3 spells CASTCEEVDRGHLSPGYTF. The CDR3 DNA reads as TGTGCCAGCACCTGCGAGGAAGTGGACAGGGGGCATTTATCTCCTGGCTACACCTTC.

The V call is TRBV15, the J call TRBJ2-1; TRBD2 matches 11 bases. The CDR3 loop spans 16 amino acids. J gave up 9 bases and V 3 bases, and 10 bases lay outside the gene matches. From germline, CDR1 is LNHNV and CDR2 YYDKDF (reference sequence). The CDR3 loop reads CATSRDILAGAAEQFF. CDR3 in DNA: TGTGCCACCAGCAGGGATATACTAGCGGGAGCGGCTGAGCAGTTCTTC.

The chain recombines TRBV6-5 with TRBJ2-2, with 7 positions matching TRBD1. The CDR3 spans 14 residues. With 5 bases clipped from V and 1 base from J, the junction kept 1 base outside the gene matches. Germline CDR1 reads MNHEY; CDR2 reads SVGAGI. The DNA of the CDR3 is TGTGCCAGCAGTGACAGGGAGAACACCGGGGAGCTGTTTTTT. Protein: CASSDRENTGELFF.

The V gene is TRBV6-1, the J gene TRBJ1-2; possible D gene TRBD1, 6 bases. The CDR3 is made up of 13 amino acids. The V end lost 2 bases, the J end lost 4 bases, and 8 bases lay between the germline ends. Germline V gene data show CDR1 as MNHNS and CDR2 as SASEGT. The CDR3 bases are TGTGCCAGCAGTGAACAGGGGCCCTATGGCTACACCTTC. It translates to CASSEQGPYGYTF.

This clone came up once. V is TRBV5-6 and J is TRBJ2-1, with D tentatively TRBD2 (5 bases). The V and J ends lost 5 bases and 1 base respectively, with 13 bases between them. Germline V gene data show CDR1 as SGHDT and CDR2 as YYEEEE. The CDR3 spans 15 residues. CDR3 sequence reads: CASSLGDYSYNEQFF. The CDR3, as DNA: TGTGCCAGCAGTTTAGGAGACTATTCCTACAATGAGCAGTTCTTC.

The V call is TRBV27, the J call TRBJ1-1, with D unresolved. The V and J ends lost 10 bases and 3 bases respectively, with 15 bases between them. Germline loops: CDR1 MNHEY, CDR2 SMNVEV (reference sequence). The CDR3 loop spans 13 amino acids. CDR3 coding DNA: TGTGCCACCCGGTGGGGTACCCACACTGAAGCTTTCTTT. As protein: CATRWGTHTEAFF.

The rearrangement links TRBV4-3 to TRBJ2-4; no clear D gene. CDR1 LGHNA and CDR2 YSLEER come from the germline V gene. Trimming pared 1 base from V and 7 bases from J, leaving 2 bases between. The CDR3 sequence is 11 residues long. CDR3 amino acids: CASSQGNIQYF. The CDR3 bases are TGCGCCAGCAGCCAAGGCAACATTCAGTACTTC.

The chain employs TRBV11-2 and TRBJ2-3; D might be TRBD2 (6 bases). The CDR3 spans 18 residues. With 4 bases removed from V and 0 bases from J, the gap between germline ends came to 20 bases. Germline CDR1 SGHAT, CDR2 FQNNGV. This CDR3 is CASSWGVGPATSTDTQYF. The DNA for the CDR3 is TGTGCCAGCAGCTGGGGGGTGGGGCCTGCGACTAGCACAGATACGCAGTATTTT.

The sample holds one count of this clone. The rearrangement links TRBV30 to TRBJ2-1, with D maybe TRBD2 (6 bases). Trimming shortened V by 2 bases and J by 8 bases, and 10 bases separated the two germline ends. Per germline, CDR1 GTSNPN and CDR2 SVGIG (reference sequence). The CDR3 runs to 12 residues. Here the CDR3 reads CAWSTGGDEQFF. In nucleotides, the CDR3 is TGTGCCTGGAGTACAGGCGGGGATGAGCAGTTCTTC.

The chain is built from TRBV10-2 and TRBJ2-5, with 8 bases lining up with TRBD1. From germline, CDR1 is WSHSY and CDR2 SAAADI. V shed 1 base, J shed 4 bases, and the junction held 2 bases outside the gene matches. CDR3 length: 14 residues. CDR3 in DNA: TGCGCCAGCAGTGAGTGGACAGGGAGAGAGACCCAGTACTTC. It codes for CASSEWTGRETQYF.

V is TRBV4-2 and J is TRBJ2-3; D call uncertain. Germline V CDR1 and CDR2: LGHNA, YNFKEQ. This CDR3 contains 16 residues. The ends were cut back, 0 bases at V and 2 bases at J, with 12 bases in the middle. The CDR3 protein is CASSQDGVGLTDTQYF. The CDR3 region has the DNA TGTGCCAGCAGCCAAGATGGGGTGGGTCTCACAGATACGCAGTATTTT.

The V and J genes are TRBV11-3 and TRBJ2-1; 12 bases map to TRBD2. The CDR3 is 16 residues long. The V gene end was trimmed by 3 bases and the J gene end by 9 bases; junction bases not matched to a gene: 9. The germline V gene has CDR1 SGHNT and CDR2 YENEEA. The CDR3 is CASSFGLAGGPIEQFF. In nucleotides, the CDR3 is TGTGCCAGCAGCTTTGGTCTAGCGGGAGGGCCCATTGAGCAGTTCTTC.

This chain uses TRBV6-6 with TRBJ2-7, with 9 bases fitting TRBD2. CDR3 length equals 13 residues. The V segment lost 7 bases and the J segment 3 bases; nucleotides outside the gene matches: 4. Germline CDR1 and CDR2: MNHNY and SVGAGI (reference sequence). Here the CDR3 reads CASNQREVYEQYF. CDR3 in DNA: TGTGCCAGCAATCAGCGGGAGGTCTACGAGCAGTACTTC.

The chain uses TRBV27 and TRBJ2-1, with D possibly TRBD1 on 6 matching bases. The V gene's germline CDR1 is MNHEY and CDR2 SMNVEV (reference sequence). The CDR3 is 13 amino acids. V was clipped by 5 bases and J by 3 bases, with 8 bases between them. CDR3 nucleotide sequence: TGTGCCAGCAGTCTGGACAGCTACAATGAGCAGTTCTTC. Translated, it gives CASSLDSYNEQFF.

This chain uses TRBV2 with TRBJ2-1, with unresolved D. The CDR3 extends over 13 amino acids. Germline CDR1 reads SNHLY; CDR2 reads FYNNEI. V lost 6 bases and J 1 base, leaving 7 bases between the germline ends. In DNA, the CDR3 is TGTGCCAGCAGAGCTACTTCCTACAATGAGCAGTTCTTC. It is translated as CASRATSYNEQFF.